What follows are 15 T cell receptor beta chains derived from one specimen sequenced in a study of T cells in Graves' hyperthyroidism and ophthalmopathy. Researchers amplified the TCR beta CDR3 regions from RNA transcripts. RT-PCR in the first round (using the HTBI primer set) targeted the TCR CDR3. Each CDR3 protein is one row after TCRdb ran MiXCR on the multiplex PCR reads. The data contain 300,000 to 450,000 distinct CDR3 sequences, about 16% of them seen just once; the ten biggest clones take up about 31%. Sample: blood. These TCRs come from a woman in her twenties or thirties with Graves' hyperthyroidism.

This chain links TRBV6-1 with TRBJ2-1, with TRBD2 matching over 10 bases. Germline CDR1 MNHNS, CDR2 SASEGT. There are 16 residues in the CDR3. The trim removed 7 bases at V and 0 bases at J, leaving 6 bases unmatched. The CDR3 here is CASTSGRDSSYNEQFF. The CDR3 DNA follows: TGTGCCAGCACTAGCGGGAGAGACTCCTCCTACAATGAGCAGTTCTTC.

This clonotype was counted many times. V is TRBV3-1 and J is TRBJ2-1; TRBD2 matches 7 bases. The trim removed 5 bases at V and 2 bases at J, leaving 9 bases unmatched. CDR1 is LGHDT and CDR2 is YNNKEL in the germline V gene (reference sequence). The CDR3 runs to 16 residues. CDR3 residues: CASSSRTSGPYNEQFF. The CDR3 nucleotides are TGTGCCAGCAGCTCGCGGACTAGTGGGCCCTACAATGAGCAGTTCTTC.

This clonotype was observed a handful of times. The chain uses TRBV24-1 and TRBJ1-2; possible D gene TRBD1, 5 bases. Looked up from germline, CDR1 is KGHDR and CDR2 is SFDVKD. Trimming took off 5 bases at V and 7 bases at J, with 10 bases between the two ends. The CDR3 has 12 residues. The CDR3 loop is CATSGGLSGYTF. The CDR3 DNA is TGTGCCACCAGTGGGGGACTCTCTGGCTACACCTTC.

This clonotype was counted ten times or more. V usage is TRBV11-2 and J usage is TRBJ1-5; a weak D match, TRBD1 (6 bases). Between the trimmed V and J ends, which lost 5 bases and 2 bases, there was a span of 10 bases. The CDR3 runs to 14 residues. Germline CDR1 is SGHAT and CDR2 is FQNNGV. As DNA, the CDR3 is TGTGCCAGCAGCGACCACAGGGGCAATCAGCCCCAGCATTTT. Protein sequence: CASSDHRGNQPQHF. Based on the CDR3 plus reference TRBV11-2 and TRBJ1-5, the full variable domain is EAGVAQSPRYKIIEKRQSVAFWCNPISGHATLYWYQQILGQGPKLLIQFQNNGVVDDSQLPKDRFSAERLKGVDSTLKIQPAKLEDSAVYLCASSDHRGNQPQHFGDGTRLSIL.

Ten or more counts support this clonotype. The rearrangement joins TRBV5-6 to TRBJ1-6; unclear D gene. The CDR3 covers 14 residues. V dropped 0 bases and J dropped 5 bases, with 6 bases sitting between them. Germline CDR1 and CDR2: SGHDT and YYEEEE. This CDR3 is CASSLGLNNSPLHF. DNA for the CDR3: TGTGCCAGCAGCTTGGGACTGAATAATTCACCCCTCCACTTT.

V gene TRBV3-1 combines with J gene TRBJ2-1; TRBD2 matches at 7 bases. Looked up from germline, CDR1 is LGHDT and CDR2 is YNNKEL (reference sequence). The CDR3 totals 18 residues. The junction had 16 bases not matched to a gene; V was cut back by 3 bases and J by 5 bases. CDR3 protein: CASSQPLGGGPNNNEQFF. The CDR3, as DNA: TGTGCCAGCAGCCAGCCCCTGGGGGGAGGGCCAAACAACAATGAGCAGTTCTTC.

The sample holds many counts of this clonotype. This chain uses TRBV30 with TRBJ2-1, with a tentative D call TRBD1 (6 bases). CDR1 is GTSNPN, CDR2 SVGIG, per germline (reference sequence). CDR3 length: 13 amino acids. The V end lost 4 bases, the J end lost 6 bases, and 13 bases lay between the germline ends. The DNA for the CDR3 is TGTGCCTGGACGGCAGGGGCCCCCAATGAGCAGTTCTTC. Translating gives CAWTAGAPNEQFF.

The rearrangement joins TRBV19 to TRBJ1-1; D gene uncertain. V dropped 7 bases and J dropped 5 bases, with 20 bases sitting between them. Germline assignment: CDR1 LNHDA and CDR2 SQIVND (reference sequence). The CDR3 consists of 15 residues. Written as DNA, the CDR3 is TGTGCCAGTACCCCTGTCCCGACGGGTAGGACTGAAGCTTTCTTT. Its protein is CASTPVPTGRTEAFF.

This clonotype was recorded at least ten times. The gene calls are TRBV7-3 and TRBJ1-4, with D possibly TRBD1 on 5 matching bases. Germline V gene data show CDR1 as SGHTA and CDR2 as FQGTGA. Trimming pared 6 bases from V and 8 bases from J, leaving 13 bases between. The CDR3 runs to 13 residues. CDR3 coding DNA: TGTGCCAGCAGTTTTAACGCAGGGGAAAAACTGTTTTTT. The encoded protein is CASSFNAGEKLFF.

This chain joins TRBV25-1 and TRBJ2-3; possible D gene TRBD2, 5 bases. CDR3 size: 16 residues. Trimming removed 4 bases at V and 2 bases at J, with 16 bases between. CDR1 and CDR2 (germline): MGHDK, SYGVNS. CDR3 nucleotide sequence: TGTGCCAGCAGTGCCTCGATGAGCGGACCCACAGATACGCAGTATTTT. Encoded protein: CASSASMSGPTDTQYF.

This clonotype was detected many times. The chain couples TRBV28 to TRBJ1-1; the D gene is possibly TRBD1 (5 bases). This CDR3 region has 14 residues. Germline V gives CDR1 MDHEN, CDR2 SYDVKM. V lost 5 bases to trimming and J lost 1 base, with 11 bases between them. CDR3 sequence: CASSPWGPNTEAFF. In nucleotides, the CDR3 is TGTGCCAGCAGTCCGTGGGGCCCGAACACTGAAGCTTTCTTT.

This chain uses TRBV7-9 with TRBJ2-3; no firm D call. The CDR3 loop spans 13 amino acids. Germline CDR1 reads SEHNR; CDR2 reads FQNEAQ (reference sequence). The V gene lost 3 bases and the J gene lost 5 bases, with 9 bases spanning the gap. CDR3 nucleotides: TGTGCCAGCAGCTTGGGTCTTCTAGATACGCAGTATTTT. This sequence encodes CASSLGLLDTQYF.

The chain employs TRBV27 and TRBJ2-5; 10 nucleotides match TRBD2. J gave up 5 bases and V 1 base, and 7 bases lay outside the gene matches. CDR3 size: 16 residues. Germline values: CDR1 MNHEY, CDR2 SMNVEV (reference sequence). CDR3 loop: CASSLFWTSGGETQYF. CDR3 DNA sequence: TGTGCCAGCAGTTTATTTTGGACTAGCGGAGGGGAGACCCAGTACTTC.

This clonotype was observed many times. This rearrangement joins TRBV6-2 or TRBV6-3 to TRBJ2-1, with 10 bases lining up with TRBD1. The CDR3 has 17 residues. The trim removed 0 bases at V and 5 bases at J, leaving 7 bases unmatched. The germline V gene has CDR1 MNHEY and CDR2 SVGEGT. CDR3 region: CASSYSTGTGVDNEQFF. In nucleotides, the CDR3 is TGTGCCAGCAGTTACTCAACCGGGACAGGGGTCGACAATGAGCAGTTCTTC.

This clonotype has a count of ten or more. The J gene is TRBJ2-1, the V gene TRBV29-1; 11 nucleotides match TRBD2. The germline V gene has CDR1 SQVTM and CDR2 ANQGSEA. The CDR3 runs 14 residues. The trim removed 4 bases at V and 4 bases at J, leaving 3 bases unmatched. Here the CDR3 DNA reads TGCAGCGTTGTAATAGCGGGAGGGTACAATGAGCAGTTCTTC. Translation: CSVVIAGGYNEQFF.